These T cell receptor beta chains were read from a single sample in a study of T cells in Graves' hyperthyroidism and ophthalmopathy. Using its own MiXCR run on the multiplex PCR reads, TCRdb lists one record per CDR3 protein. The sample carries fewer than 650,000 distinct CDR3 sequences, 12% to 15% recorded once. Sequencing was done on a sample of blood. The receptors stem from a woman between 35 and 50 years old with Graves' hyperthyroidism. CDR3s include the opening cysteine and the closing phenylalanine or tryptophan. D genes are given only for firm matches. Size tells how often a clone was seen (once, few, many) or the class of an expanded clone, and some rows leave it out.

j_call v_call cdr3_length d_call clone_size cdr3_nt cdr3_aa
TRBJ2-5 TRBV2 14 TRBD2 . TGTGCCAGCAGTCTAGCGGGAGCCCCAGAGACCCAGTACTTC CASSLAGAPETQYF
TRBJ2-1 TRBV9 15 . many TGTGCCAGCAGCGTTGCGAGGGCCAACTACAATGAGCAGTTCTTC CASSVARANYNEQFF
TRBJ2-5 TRBV28 13 . many TGTGCCAGCAGTTTTTACCGCCAAGAGACCCAGTACTTC CASSFYRQETQYF
TRBJ2-7 TRBV6-5 15 TRBD1 many TGTGCCAGCAGTTACGAGGCAGGGGGAAACTACGAGCAGTACTTC CASSYEAGGNYEQYF
TRBJ2-3 TRBV29-1 14 . many TGCAGCGTTCAACCGGGACTGACCACAGATACGCAGTATTTT CSVQPGLTTDTQYF
TRBJ2-5 TRBV2 15 . . TGTGCCAGCAGTGGTAATCTAGAGTACCAAGAGACCCAGTACTTC CASSGNLEYQETQYF
TRBJ2-7 TRBV6-1 15 . many TGTGCCAGCAGTGGAGGAAGGCTAGCGATGTACGAGCAGTACTTC CASSGGRLAMYEQYF
TRBJ1-1 TRBV12-3/TRBV12-4 12 TRBD1 many TGTGCCAGCATGAACAGGGGCACTGAAGCTTTCTTT CASMNRGTEAFF
TRBJ2-2 TRBV7-2 13 . few TGTGCCAGCAGCTTAACATGGATGAGAAAGCTGTTTTTT CASSLTWMRKLFF
TRBJ1-5 TRBV20-1 13 . many TGCAGTGCTAGATGGGGGGACAATCAGCCCCAGCATTTT CSARWGDNQPQHF
TRBJ1-1 TRBV25-1 12 . few TGTGCCAGCAGTCCACTGGACGGTGAAGCTTTCTTT CASSPLDGEAFF
TRBJ1-1 TRBV30 13 TRBD1 many TGTGCCTGGAGTCAGGACAGGGACACTGAAGCTTTCTTT CAWSQDRDTEAFF
TRBJ1-5 TRBV6-1 16 . few TGTGCCAGCAGTGAAGCAGGCGGAACAATCCGTCAGCCCCAGCATTTT CASSEAGGTIRQPQHF
TRBJ2-5 TRBV6-5 16 TRBD1 . TGTGCCAGCGGTTACGCCGAGACAGGGGGTGATGAGACCCAGTACTTC CASGYAETGGDETQYF
TRBJ1-6 TRBV9 15 . . TGTGCCAGCAGCGACGGGACATTTTATAATTCACCCCTCCACTTT CASSDGTFYNSPLHF
TRBJ2-2 TRBV7-2 19 TRBD2 many TGTGCCAGCAGCTTAGGAGGCGGACTAGCGGGAGGATATTCCGGGGAGCTGTTTTTT CASSLGGGLAGGYSGELFF
TRBJ1-1 TRBV9 16 . . TGTGCCAGCAGCGTAGGTTTTAAGGGGTTGAACACTGAAGCTTTCTTT CASSVGFKGLNTEAFF
TRBJ1-1 TRBV12-5 15 TRBD1 many TGTGCTAGTGGTTCTGGACAGGGTTGGGACACTGAAGCTTTCTTT CASGSGQGWDTEAFF
TRBJ2-2 TRBV20-1 15 TRBD2 many TGCAGTGCTAGAGAGAGCGGGAGGACGGCCGGGGAGCTGTTTTTT CSARESGRTAGELFF
TRBJ2-5 TRBV5-1 17 TRBD1 . TGCGCCAGCAGCGCCAGTTACAGGGGCGCTAGCCAAGAGACCCAGTACTTC CASSASYRGASQETQYF
TRBJ2-2 TRBV11-2 14 . many TGTGCCAGCAGTTATTCTAGTAGCACCGGGGAGCTGTTTTTT CASSYSSSTGELFF
TRBJ2-2 TRBV6-1 20 TRBD2 few TGTGCCAGCAGTGAATCATCTAGCGGGAGAGTGTATCGGGGCACCGGGGAGCTGTTTTTT CASSESSSGRVYRGTGELFF
TRBJ2-7 TRBV20-1 14 TRBD2 . TGCAGTGCTAGGGTGCCACTAGCGGTCTACGAGCAGTACTTC CSARVPLAVYEQYF
TRBJ2-3 TRBV5-1 13 TRBD2 few TGCGCCGGTAAGCGGGAGGGCCAAGATACGCAGTATTTT CAGKREGQDTQYF
TRBJ1-2 TRBV3-1 14 . many TGTGCCAGCAGCGATGACAGGCGAGACTATGGCTACACCTTC CASSDDRRDYGYTF
TRBJ2-5 TRBV3-1 17 TRBD2 many TGTGCCAGCAGCCCGAGGGGAGGGGTTCGGCGGCGGGAGACCCAGTACTTC CASSPRGGVRRRETQYF
TRBJ2-1 TRBV20-1 16 . many TGCAGTGCTAGAGCTGTCGACAGACCCCCCTACAATGAGCAGTTCTTC CSARAVDRPPYNEQFF
TRBJ2-1 TRBV7-2 15 TRBD2 few TGTGCCAGCAGCTTATCACTGGCGGGGGGGGGGGGGCAGTTCTTC CASSLSLAGGGGQFF
TRBJ2-1 TRBV27 10 . many TGTGCCAGCAGTTTGGGTGAGCAGTTCTTC CASSLGEQFF
TRBJ2-7 TRBV5-1 14 TRBD2 few TGCGCCAGCAGCTTAGCGGGGTCGGTCTACGAGCAGTACTTC CASSLAGSVYEQYF
TRBJ2-2 TRBV20-1 14 TRBD2 few TGCAGTGCTCGACTAGCGGGAGGTGTCGGGGAGCTGTTTTTT CSARLAGGVGELFF
TRBJ1-5 TRBV4-1 16 . many TGCGCCAGCACCCTAAGGGGGGGCGCAGGCAATCAGCCCCAGCATTTT CASTLRGGAGNQPQHF
TRBJ2-1 TRBV19 15 TRBD1 few TGTGCCAGTGACCCGGGACAGGGTTGGTACAATGAGCAGTTCTTC CASDPGQGWYNEQFF
TRBJ1-2 TRBV12-3/TRBV12-4 15 TRBD1 few TGTGCCAGCAGCCTGGGACAGGGGGCGATCTATGGCTACACCTTC CASSLGQGAIYGYTF
TRBJ2-1 TRBV15 16 TRBD2 few TGTGCCACCGAGGGACGTAGCGGGAGGATATACAATGAGCAGTTCTTC CATEGRSGRIYNEQFF
TRBJ2-1 TRBV9 17 TRBD2 many TGTGCCAGCAGCATAGGGACTAGCGGGAGCCCCTGGAATGAGCAGTTCTTC CASSIGTSGSPWNEQFF
TRBJ1-1 TRBV28 13 . many TGTGCCAGCAGTTCCGGGGGAGGTACTGAAGCTTTCTTT CASSSGGGTEAFF
TRBJ2-7 TRBV28 14 . many TGTGCCAGCAGTTTGCCCTTAGGGGGCTACGAGCAGTACTTC CASSLPLGGYEQYF
TRBJ2-7 TRBV5-6 16 TRBD1 . TGTGCCAGCAGCTTGGGACAGGGGGGGGGCGGGTACGAGCAGTACTTC CASSLGQGGGGYEQYF
TRBJ2-1 TRBV5-1 12 . many TGCGCCAGCAGCCTCAGGGACAATGAGCAGTTCTTC CASSLRDNEQFF
TRBJ2-7 TRBV20-1 15 . many TGCAGTGCTATGTGGGGAGGGACAGGCCTCTACGAGCAGTACTTC CSAMWGGTGLYEQYF
TRBJ1-6 TRBV28 14 . many TGTGCCAGCAGTACGACAGTCCATAATTCACCCCTCCACTTT CASSTTVHNSPLHF